A selection of T cell receptor beta chains follows, all from one sample in a study of patients and donors after allogeneic stem cell transplantation. TCRdb redid the calling of the RT-PCR reads with MiXCR, one entry per CDR3 protein. This table has 150,000 or so distinct CDR3 sequences, approximately 24% appearing once. Sequenced: blood, either unsorted or a sorted T cell fraction (not recorded which). Receptors were obtained from a human donor who was either an allogeneic HSCT recipient or a stem cell or donor lymphocyte infusion donor (not recorded which). It is not recorded whose cells these are; they may come from a transplant donor. Both conserved end residues are part of each CDR3. Fields, in order: V gene, CDR3 length, D gene, J gene, clone size, CDR3 protein, CDR3 DNA. The D gene is left open where the match is weak. Clone sizes are given selectively: once, few, many, or a class where the clone is expanded.

V gene: TRBV10-3
CDR3 length: 13
D gene: NA
J gene: TRBJ1-1
clone size: many
CDR3 protein: CAISGQGSSEAFF
CDR3 DNA: TGTGCCATCAGTGGCCAGGGGTCGAGTGAAGCTTTCTTT

V gene: TRBV12-3/TRBV12-4
CDR3 length: 13
D gene: NA
J gene: TRBJ2-2
clone size: few
CDR3 protein: CASSFPNTGELFF
CDR3 DNA: TGTGCCAGCAGTTTCCCGAACACCGGGGAGCTGTTTTTT

V gene: TRBV29-1
CDR3 length: 13
D gene: TRBD1
J gene: TRBJ1-2
clone size: NA
CDR3 protein: CSVKTGSNYGYTF
CDR3 DNA: TGCAGCGTAAAGACAGGGTCGAACTATGGCTACACCTTC

V gene: TRBV6-1
CDR3 length: 14
D gene: NA
J gene: TRBJ2-7
clone size: few
CDR3 protein: CASSERGYSYEQYF
CDR3 DNA: TGTGCCAGCAGTGAACGGGGTTACTCCTACGAGCAGTACTTC

V gene: TRBV10-3
CDR3 length: 12
D gene: NA
J gene: TRBJ2-7
clone size: few
CDR3 protein: CAISEDPYEQYF
CDR3 DNA: TGTGCCATCAGTGAGGACCCCTACGAGCAGTACTTC

V gene: TRBV7-2
CDR3 length: 18
D gene: TRBD2
J gene: TRBJ2-1
clone size: NA
CDR3 protein: CASPPGTSGGTSYNEQFF
CDR3 DNA: TGTGCCAGTCCCCCCGGGACTAGCGGGGGCACCTCCTACAATGAGCAGTTCTTC

V gene: TRBV6-6
CDR3 length: 11
D gene: NA
J gene: TRBJ1-1
clone size: few
CDR3 protein: CASSYPTEAFF
CDR3 DNA: TGTGCCAGCAGTTACCCAACTGAAGCTTTCTTT

V gene: TRBV4-2
CDR3 length: 14
D gene: NA
J gene: TRBJ1-2
clone size: few
CDR3 protein: CASSQSGDLQGYTF
CDR3 DNA: TGTGCCAGCAGCCAGAGCGGGGACCTCCAGGGCTACACCTTC

V gene: TRBV5-1
CDR3 length: 13
D gene: TRBD1
J gene: TRBJ2-3
clone size: few
CDR3 protein: CASSQTGSDTQYF
CDR3 DNA: TGCGCCAGCAGCCAGACAGGGTCAGATACGCAGTATTTT

V gene: TRBV14
CDR3 length: 15
D gene: NA
J gene: TRBJ2-7
clone size: NA
CDR3 protein: CASSPGTPAYYEQYF
CDR3 DNA: TGTGCCAGCAGCCCCGGGACTCCTGCCTACTACGAGCAGTACTTC

V gene: TRBV7-2
CDR3 length: 16
D gene: TRBD2
J gene: TRBJ2-2
clone size: once
CDR3 protein: CASSLVGTSSAGELFF
CDR3 DNA: TGTGCCAGCAGCTTAGTCGGGACTAGTAGTGCCGGGGAGCTGTTTTTT

V gene: TRBV20-1
CDR3 length: 13
D gene: NA
J gene: TRBJ1-1
clone size: many
CDR3 protein: CSASIPGYTEAFF
CDR3 DNA: TGCAGTGCTTCGATACCCGGCTACACTGAAGCTTTCTTT

V gene: TRBV7-2
CDR3 length: 15
D gene: NA
J gene: TRBJ1-2
clone size: NA
CDR3 protein: CASSLDWAANYGYTF
CDR3 DNA: TGTGCCAGCAGCTTAGATTGGGCGGCTAACTATGGCTACACCTTC

V gene: TRBV5-6
CDR3 length: 12
D gene: NA
J gene: TRBJ2-5
clone size: few
CDR3 protein: CASSTGAETQYF
CDR3 DNA: TGTGCCAGCAGCACGGGGGCGGAGACCCAGTACTTC

V gene: TRBV18
CDR3 length: 14
D gene: NA
J gene: TRBJ2-5
clone size: NA
CDR3 protein: CASSRTGSQETQYF
CDR3 DNA: TGTGCCAGCTCACGGACCGGCAGCCAAGAGACCCAGTACTTC

V gene: TRBV20-1
CDR3 length: 15
D gene: NA
J gene: TRBJ1-2
clone size: many
CDR3 protein: CSASDLRQPRNGYTF
CDR3 DNA: TGCAGTGCTAGCGATTTACGACAGCCAAGAAATGGCTACACCTTC

V gene: TRBV7-9
CDR3 length: 14
D gene: NA
J gene: TRBJ1-1
clone size: NA
CDR3 protein: CASSLDYGVPEAFF
CDR3 DNA: TGTGCCAGCAGCTTAGATTACGGGGTTCCTGAAGCTTTCTTT

V gene: TRBV13
CDR3 length: 16
D gene: TRBD2
J gene: TRBJ2-3
clone size: few
CDR3 protein: CASSYRLAGAIDTQYF
CDR3 DNA: TGTGCCAGCAGCTACAGGCTAGCGGGAGCGATAGATACGCAGTATTTT

V gene: TRBV7-9
CDR3 length: 15
D gene: TRBD2
J gene: TRBJ2-3
clone size: NA
CDR3 protein: CASSYERDGTDTQYF
CDR3 DNA: TGTGCCAGCAGCTACGAGCGGGACGGCACAGATACGCAGTATTTT

V gene: TRBV12-3/TRBV12-4
CDR3 length: 13
D gene: NA
J gene: TRBJ1-1
clone size: NA
CDR3 protein: CASTYSGYTEAFF
CDR3 DNA: TGTGCCAGCACCTATTCCGGATACACTGAAGCTTTCTTT

V gene: TRBV2
CDR3 length: 14
D gene: NA
J gene: TRBJ1-5
clone size: many
CDR3 protein: CASRDRYSNQPQHF
CDR3 DNA: TGTGCCAGCCGTGACAGGTATAGCAATCAGCCCCAGCATTTT

V gene: TRBV20-1
CDR3 length: 12
D gene: NA
J gene: TRBJ1-1
clone size: NA
CDR3 protein: CSATVLNTEAFF
CDR3 DNA: TGCAGTGCTACCGTCCTGAACACTGAAGCTTTCTTT

V gene: TRBV6-5
CDR3 length: 14
D gene: NA
J gene: TRBJ2-7
clone size: NA
CDR3 protein: CASSPTRIRDEQYF
CDR3 DNA: TGTGCCAGCAGCCCTACCCGGATCAGGGACGAGCAGTACTTC

V gene: TRBV10-3
CDR3 length: 14
D gene: NA
J gene: TRBJ1-2
clone size: NA
CDR3 protein: CAIKLWQGPYGYTF
CDR3 DNA: TGTGCCATCAAGTTATGGCAGGGGCCTTATGGCTACACCTTC

V gene: TRBV20-1
CDR3 length: 14
D gene: NA
J gene: TRBJ2-1
clone size: few
CDR3 protein: CSASSGESYNEQFF
CDR3 DNA: TGCAGTGCTAGTTCGGGAGAGTCCTACAATGAGCAGTTCTTC

V gene: TRBV19
CDR3 length: 15
D gene: TRBD2
J gene: TRBJ2-1
clone size: NA
CDR3 protein: CASSIGLAEYNEQFF
CDR3 DNA: TGTGCCAGTAGTATAGGACTAGCGGAATACAATGAGCAGTTCTTC

V gene: TRBV7-9
CDR3 length: 15
D gene: TRBD1
J gene: TRBJ2-7
clone size: few
CDR3 protein: CASTEGGTGTYEQYF
CDR3 DNA: TGTGCCAGCACTGAAGGGGGGACAGGGACCTACGAGCAGTACTTC

V gene: TRBV5-5
CDR3 length: 15
D gene: NA
J gene: TRBJ1-5
clone size: NA
CDR3 protein: CASSPVVGGNQPQHF
CDR3 DNA: TGTGCCAGCAGTCCTGTAGTGGGCGGCAATCAGCCCCAGCATTTT

V gene: TRBV30
CDR3 length: 12
D gene: NA
J gene: TRBJ2-7
clone size: few
CDR3 protein: CALRTDSYEQYF
CDR3 DNA: TGTGCACTAAGGACAGATTCCTACGAGCAGTACTTC

V gene: TRBV6-1
CDR3 length: 16
D gene: TRBD2
J gene: TRBJ2-5
clone size: NA
CDR3 protein: CASSEFVAGELETQYF
CDR3 DNA: TGTGCCAGCAGTGAATTTGTAGCGGGGGAACTAGAGACCCAGTACTTC

V gene: TRBV12-3/TRBV12-4
CDR3 length: 11
D gene: NA
J gene: TRBJ1-2
clone size: many
CDR3 protein: CASSFGRGYTF
CDR3 DNA: TGTGCCAGCAGTTTTGGACGTGGCTACACCTTC

V gene: TRBV5-1
CDR3 length: 13
D gene: TRBD1
J gene: TRBJ1-1
clone size: many
CDR3 protein: CATGDRADTEAFF
CDR3 DNA: TGCGCCACCGGGGACAGGGCCGACACTGAAGCTTTCTTT

V gene: TRBV7-3
CDR3 length: 13
D gene: NA
J gene: TRBJ2-3
clone size: NA
CDR3 protein: CASSLIYTDTQYF
CDR3 DNA: TGTGCCAGCAGCTTAATTTACACAGATACGCAGTATTTT

V gene: TRBV9
CDR3 length: 17
D gene: TRBD2
J gene: TRBJ2-5
clone size: NA
CDR3 protein: CASSPYSGGAVLETQYF
CDR3 DNA: TGTGCCAGCAGCCCATATAGCGGGGGGGCCGTTCTGGAGACCCAGTACTTC

V gene: TRBV29-1
CDR3 length: 10
D gene: NA
J gene: TRBJ2-5
clone size: NA
CDR3 protein: CSVEEETQYF
CDR3 DNA: TGCAGCGTTGAGGAAGAGACCCAGTACTTC

V gene: TRBV5-1
CDR3 length: 16
D gene: TRBD2
J gene: TRBJ2-3
clone size: NA
CDR3 protein: CASSWGTSGGTDTQYF
CDR3 DNA: TGCGCCAGCAGCTGGGGGACTAGCGGGGGCACAGATACGCAGTATTTT

V gene: TRBV3-1
CDR3 length: 17
D gene: NA
J gene: TRBJ1-3
clone size: NA
CDR3 protein: CASSQIFGRSSGNTIYF
CDR3 DNA: TGTGCCAGCAGCCAGATCTTCGGACGGTCCTCTGGAAACACCATATATTTT

V gene: TRBV5-1
CDR3 length: 15
D gene: NA
J gene: TRBJ1-6
clone size: few
CDR3 protein: CASSLASGYNSPLHF
CDR3 DNA: TGCGCCAGCAGCTTGGCCAGCGGTTATAATTCACCCCTCCACTTT

V gene: TRBV5-1
CDR3 length: 15
D gene: NA
J gene: TRBJ2-7
clone size: NA
CDR3 protein: CASSLIRGGMDEQYF
CDR3 DNA: TGCGCCAGCAGCTTGATCCGAGGGGGTATGGACGAGCAGTACTTC

V gene: TRBV20-1
CDR3 length: 15
D gene: NA
J gene: TRBJ2-1
clone size: NA
CDR3 protein: CSAPKAWWSYNEQFF
CDR3 DNA: TGCAGTGCTCCCAAGGCATGGTGGTCCTACAATGAGCAGTTCTTC

V gene: TRBV7-2
CDR3 length: 14
D gene: NA
J gene: TRBJ1-5
clone size: NA
CDR3 protein: CASSVLRTDQPQHF
CDR3 DNA: TGTGCCAGCAGCGTCCTACGGACGGATCAGCCCCAGCATTTT

V gene: TRBV6-1
CDR3 length: 14
D gene: TRBD1
J gene: TRBJ1-1
clone size: many
CDR3 protein: CASSGTGADTEAFF
CDR3 DNA: TGTGCCAGCAGTGGAACAGGGGCGGACACTGAAGCTTTCTTT

V gene: TRBV3-1
CDR3 length: 15
D gene: TRBD2
J gene: TRBJ2-5
clone size: few
CDR3 protein: CASSLTSGGGETQYF
CDR3 DNA: TGTGCCAGCAGCCTGACTAGCGGGGGAGGTGAGACCCAGTACTTC

V gene: TRBV6-6
CDR3 length: 17
D gene: TRBD1
J gene: TRBJ1-4
clone size: many
CDR3 protein: CASSYPDRGPDNEKLFF
CDR3 DNA: TGTGCCAGCAGTTATCCAGACAGGGGGCCCGATAATGAAAAACTGTTTTTT

V gene: TRBV3-1
CDR3 length: 15
D gene: TRBD1
J gene: TRBJ1-1
clone size: few
CDR3 protein: CASSQEPTGAGGAFF
CDR3 DNA: TGTGCCAGCAGCCAAGAACCTACAGGGGCGGGCGGAGCTTTCTTT

V gene: TRBV7-3
CDR3 length: 15
D gene: NA
J gene: TRBJ1-2
clone size: few
CDR3 protein: CASSPEVRSNYGYTF
CDR3 DNA: TGTGCCAGCAGCCCCGAAGTCCGTTCTAACTATGGCTACACCTTC

V gene: TRBV12-3/TRBV12-4
CDR3 length: 16
D gene: NA
J gene: TRBJ1-1
clone size: NA
CDR3 protein: CASSSWGRTSDTEAFF
CDR3 DNA: TGTGCCAGCAGTTCCTGGGGCCGGACCTCGGACACTGAAGCTTTCTTT

V gene: TRBV5-1
CDR3 length: 14
D gene: TRBD1
J gene: TRBJ1-2
clone size: NA
CDR3 protein: CASNPAGTGGGYTF
CDR3 DNA: TGCGCCAGCAACCCGGCCGGGACAGGGGGTGGCTACACCTTC

V gene: TRBV12-3/TRBV12-4
CDR3 length: 17
D gene: NA
J gene: TRBJ1-3
clone size: many
CDR3 protein: CASSPAEPRGSGNTIYF
CDR3 DNA: TGTGCCAGCAGTCCCGCGGAACCCCGGGGCTCTGGAAACACCATATATTTT

V gene: TRBV2
CDR3 length: 15
D gene: NA
J gene: TRBJ2-2
clone size: NA
CDR3 protein: CASSVGQGSTGELFF
CDR3 DNA: TGTGCCAGCAGTGTGGGGCAGGGATCAACCGGGGAGCTGTTTTTT

V gene: TRBV6-5
CDR3 length: 15
D gene: TRBD1
J gene: TRBJ1-2
clone size: few
CDR3 protein: CASSSSDRANYGYTF
CDR3 DNA: TGTGCCAGCAGTTCTTCCGACAGGGCGAACTATGGCTACACCTTC

V gene: TRBV7-6
CDR3 length: 16
D gene: NA
J gene: TRBJ1-6
clone size: few
CDR3 protein: CASSLGPGSYNSPLHF
CDR3 DNA: TGTGCCAGCAGCTTAGGTCCGGGCTCCTATAATTCACCCCTCCACTTT

V gene: TRBV10-3
CDR3 length: 17
D gene: NA
J gene: TRBJ2-5
clone size: NA
CDR3 protein: CAINWVRDPAYQETQYF
CDR3 DNA: TGTGCCATCAATTGGGTCAGGGACCCCGCGTACCAAGAGACCCAGTACTTC

V gene: TRBV27
CDR3 length: 13
D gene: NA
J gene: TRBJ1-4
clone size: few
CDR3 protein: CASSSIRNEKLFF
CDR3 DNA: TGTGCCAGCAGTTCCATCCGGAATGAAAAACTGTTTTTT

V gene: TRBV9
CDR3 length: 13
D gene: NA
J gene: TRBJ1-1
clone size: few
CDR3 protein: CASSVGGITEAFF
CDR3 DNA: TGTGCCAGCTCCGTCGGGGGAATCACTGAAGCTTTCTTT

V gene: TRBV20-1
CDR3 length: 12
D gene: NA
J gene: TRBJ2-7
clone size: few
CDR3 protein: CSANGLSYEQYF
CDR3 DNA: TGCAGTGCTAACGGCCTCTCCTACGAGCAGTACTTC

V gene: TRBV5-1
CDR3 length: 16
D gene: NA
J gene: TRBJ2-2
clone size: few
CDR3 protein: CASSLLGGGYTGELFF
CDR3 DNA: TGCGCCAGCAGCTTGCTTGGTGGCGGGTACACCGGGGAGCTGTTTTTT